The text below deals with one T cell receptor (beta chain). These data originate in a study of blood T cell repertoires in COVID-19. For the study at large: Collection of acute and convalescent COVID-19 samples took place in the United States, Italy and Spain. Nucleic acid was either cDNA or gDNA, and it came from T cells, B-cell-depleted T cells, or PBMCs.

Original processing methods: Reference gene primer amplification gave estimated nucleated cell counts. The data were produced by immunoSEQ multiplex PCR, yet TCRdb's version contains in-frame clones alone and is incomplete. From that table come the V and J calls and clone size; the DNA was used to work out D and trimming. Altogether approximately 250,000 clones are present, roughly 85% being singletons, with the ten largest covering around 0.98%. CDR1 is MDHEN, CDR2 SYDVKM, per germline. Deletions cut 1 base from V and 2 bases from J, with 9 bases between. This CDR3 is 14 amino acids long. Sequencing used peripheral blood. The TCR sequence derives from a man in his forties with acute or convalescent COVID-19. The chain recombines TRBV28 with TRBJ2-7, with a weak D call TRBD2 (5 bases). This CDR3 reads CASSLSGYTYEQYF. The CDR3 region has the DNA TGTGCCAGCAGTTTATCGGGATACACCTACGAGCAGTACTTC.